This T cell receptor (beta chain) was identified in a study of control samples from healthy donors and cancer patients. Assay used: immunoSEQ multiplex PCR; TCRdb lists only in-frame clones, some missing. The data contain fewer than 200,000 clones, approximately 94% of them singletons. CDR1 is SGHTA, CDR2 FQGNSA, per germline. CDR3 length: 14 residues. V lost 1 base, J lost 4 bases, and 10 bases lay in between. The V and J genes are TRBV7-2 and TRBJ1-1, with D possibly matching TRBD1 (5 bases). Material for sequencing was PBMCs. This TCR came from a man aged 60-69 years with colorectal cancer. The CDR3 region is CASSLERGATEAFF. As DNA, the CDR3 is TGTGCCAGCAGCTTAGAACGTGGGGCCACTGAAGCTTTCTTT.